These 27 T cell receptor beta chains originate from one sample sequenced in a study of OX40 agonist ivuxolimab in advanced cancers. Using immunoSEQ multiplex PCR, the repertoire was profiled, and TCRdb retains in-frame clones only, with some absent. Here the sample spans some 50,000 clones, roughly 90% being singletons. The sample was CD4+ or CD8+ T cells sorted from blood, taken in a trial of the OX40 agonist ivuxolimab. The receptor source for this set is an adult with an advanced solid tumor such as melanoma, head and neck, liver or kidney cancer.

This sequence joins TRBV29-1 and TRBJ2-1, with D possibly matching TRBD2 (5 bases). Trimming removed 8 bases at V and 8 bases at J, with 25 bases between. Germline CDR1 and CDR2: SQVTM and ANQGSEA. The CDR3 covers 15 residues. The CDR3 sequence: CSPTVGEGLVYEQFF. For the CDR3, the DNA is TGCAGCCCTACAGTAGGAGAGGGTCTTGTATATGAGCAGTTCTTC.

V usage is TRBV7-2 and J usage is TRBJ2-1; 9 bases align to TRBD2. The length of the CDR3 is 15 residues. Germline V lookup: CDR1 SGHTA, CDR2 FQGNSA. The V gene end was trimmed by 5 bases and the J gene end by 8 bases; junction bases not matched to a gene: 10. The CDR3 sequence: CASSLGTSKGDEQFF. In DNA, the CDR3 is TGTGCCAGCAGCCTAGGGACTAGCAAGGGGGATGAGCAGTTCTTC.

The chain is built from TRBV11-2 and TRBJ2-1; TRBD2 might be the D (6 bases). CDR1 and CDR2 (germline): SGHAT, FQNNGV. Trimming stripped 1 base from V and 6 bases from J, with 10 bases between. CDR3 length equals 14 residues. The CDR3 sequence is CASSLVAGSNEQFF. The CDR3 DNA reads as TGTGCCAGCAGCTTAGTGGCGGGGTCCAATGAGCAGTTCTTC.

J is TRBJ2-3 and V is TRBV7-3, with no clear D. This CDR3 is 14 amino acids long. The V and J ends lost 5 bases and 0 bases respectively, with 9 bases between them. CDR1 and CDR2 (germline): SGHTA, FQGTGA. The CDR3 region is CASSLGFSTDTQYF. The CDR3 DNA is TGTGCCAGCAGCCTAGGCTTTAGCACAGATACGCAGTATTTT.

This rearrangement joins TRBV19 to TRBJ2-1; maybe TRBD2 (5 bases). This CDR3 has 15 amino acids. V was cut by 1 base and J by 2 bases, with 9 bases left in between. Looked up from germline, CDR1 is LNHDA and CDR2 is SQIVND (reference sequence). CDR3 amino acids: CASSIAGSPYNEQFF. CDR3 in DNA: TGTGCCAGTAGTATAGCGGGGAGCCCCTACAATGAGCAGTTCTTC.

V is TRBV19 and J is TRBJ1-1; D gene unclear. V lost 1 base, J lost 5 bases, and 14 bases lay in between. This CDR3 is built from 15 residues. The germline V gene has CDR1 LNHDA and CDR2 SQIVND (reference sequence). In nucleotides, the CDR3 is TGTGCCAGTAGTATAGTAAGTTGGGGAAAGACTGAAGCTTTCTTT. This translates into CASSIVSWGKTEAFF.

This sequence joins TRBV28 and TRBJ2-5; 8 bases fit TRBD2. Germline CDR1 reads MDHEN; CDR2 reads SYDVKM. The CDR3 extends over 16 amino acids. J gave up 0 bases and V 8 bases, and 11 bases lay outside the gene matches. The CDR3 sequence is CASSAGVPSHQETQYF. The CDR3 region has the DNA TGTGCCAGCTCAGCGGGGGTCCCATCACACCAAGAGACCCAGTACTTC.

The rearrangement links TRBV4-1 to TRBJ2-6; D gene unclear. Trimming removed 1 base at V and 4 bases at J, with 8 bases between. Looked up from germline, CDR1 is MGHRA and CDR2 is YSYEKL. The CDR3 spans 15 residues. The CDR3 protein is CASSQGGTGANVLTF. The CDR3 DNA follows: TGCGCCAGCAGCCAAGGGGGAACCGGGGCCAACGTCCTGACTTTC.

V gene TRBV5-4 combines with J gene TRBJ1-2, with TRBD1 identical over 7 bases. The CDR3 loop spans 13 amino acids. Germline CDR1 SGHNT, CDR2 YYREEE (reference sequence). The V gene end was trimmed by 4 bases and the J gene end by 2 bases; junction bases not matched to a gene: 2. CDR3 residues: CASSLQGNYGYTF. CDR3 nucleotides: TGTGCCAGCAGCCTACAGGGGAACTATGGCTACACCTTC.

Concerning this clone itself: Within the sample, other DNA sequences also encode this same CDR3. This sequence joins TRBV15 and TRBJ2-7, with D perhaps matching TRBD1 (6 bases). V dropped 4 bases and J dropped 0 bases, with 10 bases sitting between them. The CDR3 runs 14 residues. CDR1 is LNHNV and CDR2 is YYDKDF in the germline V gene (reference sequence). The CDR3 spells CATSIQGPSYEQYF. The CDR3 DNA reads TGTGCCACCAGCATACAGGGACCCTCCTACGAGCAGTACTTC.

The chain is built from TRBV5-1 and TRBJ1-3; D is perhaps TRBD1 (5 bases). CDR1 is SGHRS and CDR2 is YFSETQ in the germline V gene. The CDR3 runs 16 residues. V dropped 7 bases and J dropped 0 bases, with 17 bases sitting between them. Written as DNA, the CDR3 is TGCGCCAGCGGCGATCGGGAGGGGTACTCTGGAAACACCATATATTTT. This encodes CASGDREGYSGNTIYF.

This chain joins TRBV2 and TRBJ2-7, with D unresolved. The CDR3 is made up of 13 amino acids. The germline V gene encodes CDR1 SNHLY and CDR2 FYNNEI. V lost 0 bases, J lost 3 bases, and 6 bases lay in between. CDR3 in amino acids: CASSEAQGYEQYF. CDR3 nucleotides: TGTGCCAGCAGTGAAGCGCAAGGCTACGAGCAGTACTTC.

The rearrangement links TRBV28 to TRBJ2-1; 7 positions match TRBD1. Germline CDR1 MDHEN, CDR2 SYDVKM. CDR3 length: 17 amino acids. V gave up 5 bases and J gave up 3 bases; unmatched junction bases: 13. CDR3 in amino acids: CASSPRQGTSYYNEQFF. The CDR3 region has the DNA TGTGCCAGCAGTCCGAGACAGGGAACAAGTTACTACAATGAGCAGTTCTTC.

CDR3 DNA: TGCAGCGTTCCTTGGGGGGGCGGCTACACCTTC. Its protein is CSVPWGGGYTF. The V and J genes are TRBV29-1 and TRBJ1-2; TRBD1 is a possible D gene (6 bases). This CDR3 region has 11 residues. Trimming took 5 bases from V and 8 from J, leaving 12 bases between them. CDR1 and CDR2 (germline): SQVTM, ANQGSEA.

The gene calls are TRBV7-9 and TRBJ2-7; 7 nucleotides line up with TRBD2. V trimming: 4 bases; J trimming: 6 bases; junction bases outside the gene matches: 12. Germline values: CDR1 SEHNR, CDR2 FQNEAQ (reference sequence). This CDR3 is built from 15 residues. CDR3 residues: CASSWGPGGRGEQYF. The CDR3 DNA is TGTGCCAGCAGCTGGGGTCCGGGAGGACGGGGCGAGCAGTACTTC.

J is TRBJ2-1 and V is TRBV2, with 7 bases that match TRBD2. The CDR3 length is 14 residues. The germline V gene has CDR1 SNHLY and CDR2 FYNNEI. V lost 9 bases to trimming and J lost 6 bases; unmatched junction nucleotides: 11. The CDR3 protein is CASIRSSGINEQFF. In nucleotides, the CDR3 is TGTGCCAGTATTCGTTCCAGCGGGATCAATGAGCAGTTCTTC.

As to this clone: Relative to the germline gene, one junction end is altered; a read error may explain this. V gene TRBV9 combines with J gene TRBJ1-1; a weak D match, TRBD1 (5 bases). The CDR3 contains 13 residues. Germline V CDR1 and CDR2: SGDLS, YYNGEE. CDR3 residues: CASRGTGTPKPHF. The CDR3 DNA sequence: TGTGCCAGCAGAGGTACCGGGACGCCGAAGCCCCACTTT.

The chain is built from TRBV19 and TRBJ2-7; D tentatively reads TRBD1 or TRBD2 (5 bases each). V was clipped by 0 bases and J by 1 base, with 10 bases between them. This CDR3 has 15 amino acids. Per germline, CDR1 LNHDA and CDR2 SQIVND (reference sequence). This CDR3 reads CASSIDSGRSYEQYF. CDR3 DNA: TGTGCCAGTAGTATAGATTCAGGGAGATCCTACGAGCAGTACTTC.

The chain links TRBV27 to TRBJ2-2; TRBD1 matches 10 bases. CDR3 length equals 13 residues. Germline V lookup: CDR1 MNHEY, CDR2 SMNVEV (reference sequence). Germline trimming cut 6 bases from V and 8 bases from J; bases unmatched to any gene: 3. The CDR3 here is CASRTGGAGELFF. In DNA form, the CDR3 reads TGTGCCAGCAGGACAGGGGGCGCGGGGGAGCTGTTTTTT.

The chain has TRBV19 and TRBJ2-1; D may be TRBD2 (6 bases). Germline CDR1 is LNHDA and CDR2 is SQIVND (reference sequence). The V end was cut by 5 bases, the J end by 3 bases, with 8 bases between. This CDR3 is 13 amino acids long. The CDR3 region is CASSGGIYNEQFF. CDR3 DNA sequence: TGTGCCAGTAGTGGGGGGATCTACAATGAGCAGTTCTTC.

This clone showed up just a few times. V gene TRBV7-2 combines with J gene TRBJ2-7, with TRBD1 matching 9 bases. Germline V lookup: CDR1 SGHTA, CDR2 FQGNSA. With 5 bases clipped from V and 1 base from J, the junction kept 6 bases outside the gene matches. There are 15 residues in the CDR3. The CDR3 region is CASSTGTGWSYEQYF. Written as DNA, the CDR3 is TGTGCCAGCAGCACGGGGACAGGGTGGTCCTACGAGCAGTACTTC.

This rearrangement joins TRBV4-1 to TRBJ2-2; D gene ambiguous. From germline, CDR1 is MGHRA and CDR2 YSYEKL. The V and J ends lost 0 bases and 1 base respectively, with 3 bases between them. This CDR3 has 14 amino acids. CDR3 region: CASSQEQNTGELFF. CDR3 DNA sequence: TGCGCCAGCAGCCAAGAACAGAACACCGGGGAGCTGTTTTTT.

This sequence joins TRBV11-2 and TRBJ2-1; 7 bases are shared with TRBD2. The V gene end was trimmed by 1 base and the J gene end by 6 bases; junction bases not matched to a gene: 0. The length of the CDR3 is 13 residues. CDR1 and CDR2 from the germline V gene are SGHAT and FQNNGV. The CDR3 reads CASSLGLANEQFF. The CDR3 region has the DNA TGTGCCAGCAGCTTAGGACTAGCCAATGAGCAGTTCTTC.

With regard to this clone: An end of the junction does not agree with germline; a read error may underlie this. J is TRBJ2-5 and V is TRBV7-7, with a possible D match to TRBD2 (6 bases). CDR1 is SSHAT, CDR2 FNYEAQ, per germline (reference sequence). The CDR3 has 13 residues. The CDR3 DNA sequence: TGTGCTAGCAGCTTATATCGGGGGGAGACCCAGTACTTC. Amino acid sequence: CASSLYRGETQYF.

This clone was counted once. The chain joins TRBV27 to TRBJ1-5; possible D gene TRBD1, 6 bases. The CDR3 is 17 residues long. V lost 1 base, J lost 11 bases, and 24 bases lay in between. From germline, CDR1 is MNHEY and CDR2 SMNVEV (reference sequence). DNA of the CDR3: TGTGCCAGCAGTTTATTGTTTGGGGGGGGGCGTGAAGTGGCCCAGCATTTT. This encodes CASSLLFGGGREVAQHF.

The chain employs TRBV4-2 and TRBJ2-6, with 7 positions matching TRBD1. V trimming: 7 bases; J trimming: 1 base; junction bases outside the gene matches: 4. The CDR3 extends over 15 amino acids. Looked up from germline, CDR1 is LGHNA and CDR2 is YNFKEQ. The CDR3 loop reads CASTQDRSGANVLTF. CDR3 bases: TGTGCCAGCACCCAGGACAGGTCTGGGGCCAACGTCCTGACTTTC.

This clone was counted a single time. The chain employs TRBV7-8 and TRBJ1-3, with TRBD1 as a possible D gene (6 bases). V was pared by 4 bases and J by 1 base, with 11 bases between. Per germline, CDR1 SGHVS and CDR2 FQNEAQ. There are 15 residues in the CDR3. CDR3 in amino acids: CASSSLRGSGNTIYF. The CDR3 region has the DNA TGTGCCAGCAGCTCCCTCAGGGGTTCTGGAAACACCATATATTTT.